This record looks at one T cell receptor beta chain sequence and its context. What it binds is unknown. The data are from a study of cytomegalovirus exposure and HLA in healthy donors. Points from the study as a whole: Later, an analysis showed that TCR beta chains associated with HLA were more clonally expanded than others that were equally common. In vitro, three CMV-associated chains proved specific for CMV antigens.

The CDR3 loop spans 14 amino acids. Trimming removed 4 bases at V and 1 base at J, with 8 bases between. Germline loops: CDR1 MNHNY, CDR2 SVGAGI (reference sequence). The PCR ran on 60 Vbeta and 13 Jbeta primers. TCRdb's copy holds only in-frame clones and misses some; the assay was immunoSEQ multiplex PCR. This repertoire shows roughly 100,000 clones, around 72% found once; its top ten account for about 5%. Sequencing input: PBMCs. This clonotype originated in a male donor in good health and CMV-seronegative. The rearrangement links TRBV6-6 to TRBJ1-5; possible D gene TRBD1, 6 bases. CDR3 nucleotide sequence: TGTGCCAGCAGTTTTGACAGGAGCAATCAGCCCCAGCATTTT. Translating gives CASSFDRSNQPQHF.